The clone carrying this T cell receptor beta chain was recorded a few times. As yet, its antigen is unknown. Documented time point: persistent/refractory GD, antithyroid drugs over 5 years with positive TRAb. From PBMCs, RNA was extracted and then used to make the TCR library. The CDR3 extends over 16 amino acids. The germline V and J ends were trimmed by 4 bases and 1 base, with 14 bases remaining between them. Germline V gives CDR1 SGHRS, CDR2 YFSETQ. This sample stems from a study of regulatory T cells in long-lasting Graves disease. Study-level results: Persistent cases of Graves' showed reduced TCR diversity relative to newly diagnosed patients.

CDR3 regions were amplified by Arm-PCR using iRepertoire HTBI primers to build TCR beta libraries. One entry per CDR3 protein results from TCRdb running MiXCR on the multiplex PCR reads. The data show around 400,000 distinct CDR3 sequences, 21% seen once. This chain links TRBV5-1 with TRBJ2-2, with a tentative D call TRBD1 (6 bases). The sample here was peripheral blood mononuclear cells (PBMCs), taken when the disease was refractory, from a patient treated with antithyroid drugs. This clonotype was sampled from a female donor with Graves disease. The CDR3 loop reads CASSLHLTGNTGELFF. The DNA of the CDR3 is TGCGCCAGCAGCCTCCACCTGACAGGGAACACCGGGGAGCTGTTTTTT.